The sequence of this TCR beta chain was determined in a study of STAT5B mutations in CD4+ large granular lymphocyte leukemia. Study-wide background: Among healthy controls, a particular HLA allele went with more CDR3 'QG' motifs.

Libraries were prepared by immunoSEQ multiplex PCR; TCRdb keeps only in-frame clonotypes and omits some of them. There are around 35,000 clones in the sample; approximately 67% occur only once, and around 2% lies in the top ten. This clone was seen only a few times. This CDR3 has 15 amino acids. The germline V and J ends were trimmed by 4 bases and 1 base, with 13 bases remaining between them. Germline CDR1 SGHAT, CDR2 FQNNGV. The clonotype originates from a human donor in good health. Source material: CD4+ T cells from blood buffy coats. The V call is TRBV11-2, the J call TRBJ1-1; TRBD1 is a possible D gene (5 bases). The CDR3 loop is CASSSRTRTNTEAFF. CDR3 sequence (DNA): TGTGCCAGCAGCTCCCGGACAAGAACGAACACTGAAGCTTTCTTT. Looking up the rest from reference TRBV11-2 and TRBJ1-1 gives the full variable domain: EAGVAQSPRYKIIEKRQSVAFWCNPISGHATLYWYQQILGQGPKLLIQFQNNGVVDDSQLPKDRFSAERLKGVDSTLKIQPAKLEDSAVYLCASSSRTRTNTEAFFGQGTRLTVV.